This T cell receptor beta chain stems from a study of blood T cell repertoires in COVID-19. About the study: The origin of the acute and convalescent COVID-19 samples was the United States, Italy and Spain. Sample material is recorded as cDNA or gDNA derived from T cells, B-cell-depleted T cells, or PBMCs.

Germline V gene data show CDR1 as SEHNR and CDR2 as FQNEAQ (reference sequence). This CDR3 region has 14 residues. The V segment lost 5 bases and the J segment 7 bases; nucleotides outside the gene matches: 3. Methods used by the authors: The assay estimated nucleated cells by amplifying reference gene primers. Libraries were prepared by immunoSEQ multiplex PCR; TCRdb keeps only in-frame clonotypes and omits some of them. The V and J calls and clone size come from that table; D and trimming were worked out from the DNA. Of approximately 230,000 clones listed, around 80% are singletons. The chain recombines TRBV7-9 with TRBJ1-4; 11 bases match TRBD1. Sample: peripheral blood. This TCR was recovered from a man in his thirties or forties with active or convalescent COVID-19. Written as DNA, the CDR3 is TGTGCCAGCAGCCAAGGGACAGGGGGTGAAAAACTGTTTTTT. Its translation: CASSQGTGGEKLFF.